Each of the 18 T cell receptor beta chains below was sequenced from the same sample in a study of control samples from healthy donors and cancer patients. Data came from immunoSEQ multiplex PCR; TCRdb stores just in-frame clones and leaves some out. The sample holds about 60,000 clones, 90% seen once. The specimen was PBMCs. The receptors stem from a woman between 50 and 59 years old with colorectal cancer.

V and J are TRBV30 and TRBJ2-5; 11 nucleotides agree with TRBD2. Trimming removed 2 bases from V and 5 bases from J; junction bases left unmatched: 13. Germline V gene lookup returns CDR1 GTSNPN and CDR2 SVGIG (reference sequence). The CDR3 contains 17 residues. The CDR3, as DNA: TGTGCCTGGAGTAGCGTATTTACTAGCGGGAGTGGGGAGACCCAGTACTTC. Its translation is CAWSSVFTSGSGETQYF.

This clone was seen once. Other DNA sequences in the same sample also yield this CDR3. The gene calls are TRBV6-6 and TRBJ1-2; 7 bases are shared with TRBD1. Germline loops: CDR1 MNHNY, CDR2 SVGAGI (reference sequence). This CDR3 region has 14 residues. V trimming: 5 bases; J trimming: 0 bases; junction bases outside the gene matches: 3. CDR3: CASSTGDANYGYTF. The CDR3 DNA follows: TGTGCCAGCAGTACAGGGGATGCTAACTATGGCTACACCTTC.

This chain links TRBV12-3 or TRBV12-4 with TRBJ1-1; no firm D call. V gave up 6 bases and J gave up 0 bases, with 8 bases separating them. CDR3 length: 13 residues. CDR3 bases: TGTGCCAGCAGAGTGGGCGTGAACACTGAAGCTTTCTTT. It codes for CASRVGVNTEAFF.

This chain connects TRBV6-5 to TRBJ2-7, with TRBD1 matching over 8 bases. The CDR3 is 15 amino acids. The junction had 4 bases not matched to a gene; V was cut back by 0 bases and J by 3 bases. Germline V gene lookup returns CDR1 MNHEY and CDR2 SVGAGI. CDR3 nucleotides: TGTGCCAGCAGTTACTCCACGACAGGGGACTACGAGCAGTACTTC. Protein sequence: CASSYSTTGDYEQYF.

The gene calls are TRBV7-3 and TRBJ1-1; 8 nucleotides agree with TRBD1. Germline values: CDR1 SGHTA, CDR2 FQGTGA. J was trimmed by 1 base and V by 2 bases; bases with no gene match: 3. The CDR3 length is 15 residues. The CDR3 DNA follows: TGTGCCAGCAGCTTAGCCGACAGGGGGAACACTGAAGCTTTCTTT. It codes for CASSLADRGNTEAFF.

J is TRBJ2-7 and V is TRBV5-1; 9 nucleotides agree with TRBD2. Germline lookup yields CDR1 SGHRS and CDR2 YFSETQ. The trim removed 4 bases at V and 4 bases at J, leaving 12 bases unmatched. The CDR3 sequence is 16 residues long. In DNA, the CDR3 is TGCGCCAGCAGCCTGCGGGCGGGGGGGATTGTTTACGAGCAGTACTTC. It yields the protein CASSLRAGGIVYEQYF.

This rearrangement joins TRBV5-1 to TRBJ1-3; the match to TRBD1 covers 7 bases. This CDR3 contains 16 residues. From germline, CDR1 is SGHRS and CDR2 YFSETQ. J lost 0 bases, V lost 0 bases, and 3 bases had no gene match. The CDR3 DNA is TGCGCCAGCAGCTTGGACGGGACAGTCTCTGGAAACACCATATATTTT. This translates into CASSLDGTVSGNTIYF.

The V and J genes are TRBV3-1 (or the pseudogene TRBV3-2) and TRBJ1-5; 8 bases line up with TRBD1. The J segment lost 2 bases and the V segment lost 4 bases, leaving 4 bases of the junction unmatched. Germline values: CDR1 LGHDT, CDR2 YNNKEL (reference sequence). The CDR3 totals 15 residues. The CDR3, as DNA: TGTGCCAGCAGCCGAGGGACAGGCGGCAATCAGCCCCAGCATTTT. This sequence encodes CASSRGTGGNQPQHF.

The chain combines TRBV9 with TRBJ2-3; TRBD1 might be the D (5 bases). Trimming removed 0 bases at V and 0 bases at J, with 8 bases between. The CDR3 is made up of 15 amino acids. Germline V gene lookup returns CDR1 SGDLS and CDR2 YYNGEE. For the CDR3, the DNA is TGTGCCAGCAGCGTAGGGGGCAGAAGCACAGATACGCAGTATTTT. This codes for CASSVGGRSTDTQYF.

This rearrangement joins TRBV7-2 to TRBJ1-1; D call uncertain. The CDR3 consists of 14 residues. Germline lookup yields CDR1 SGHTA and CDR2 FQGNSA. V lost 4 bases, J lost 6 bases, and 15 bases lay in between. CDR3 protein: CASSSRSWGPEAFF. The CDR3, as DNA: TGTGCCAGCAGCTCTCGGTCCTGGGGTCCTGAAGCTTTCTTT.

V usage is TRBV6-1 and J usage is TRBJ2-4, with D perhaps TRBD2 (6 bases). Trimming shortened V by 2 bases and J by 5 bases, and 25 bases separated the two germline ends. The CDR3 covers 19 residues. The germline V gene encodes CDR1 MNHNS and CDR2 SASEGT. The CDR3 here is CASSERLWDRDSGENIQYF. CDR3 in DNA: TGTGCCAGCAGTGAAAGGCTGTGGGATCGGGACTCGGGAGAAAACATTCAGTACTTC.

V is TRBV5-1 and J is TRBJ1-3; no clear D. The V gene lost 1 base and the J gene lost 0 bases, with 8 bases spanning the gap. Per the germline V gene, CDR1 is SGHRS and CDR2 is YFSETQ. This CDR3 contains 15 residues. The CDR3 region is CASSLLGFSGNTIYF. Written as DNA, the CDR3 is TGCGCCAGCAGCTTGTTAGGTTTCTCTGGAAACACCATATATTTT.

This clone was detected a few times. The gene calls are TRBV7-8 and TRBJ1-2, with D possibly being TRBD1 (6 bases). Germline CDR1 and CDR2: SGHVS and FQNEAQ. V was trimmed by 5 bases and J by 3 bases, leaving 10 bases between them. The CDR3 is made up of 13 amino acids. CDR3 amino acids: CASSEGGDYGYTF. CDR3 nucleotides: TGTGCCAGCAGCGAGGGGGGCGACTATGGCTACACCTTC.

The V gene is TRBV30, the J gene TRBJ1-1; 11 bases align to TRBD1. V shed 3 bases and J 3 bases; nucleotides not matched to a gene: 9. Germline lookup yields CDR1 GTSNPN and CDR2 SVGIG (reference sequence). The CDR3 length is 16 residues. The CDR3 region is CAWSDGTGGLHTEAFF. CDR3 in DNA: TGTGCCTGGAGCGACGGGACAGGGGGGTTACACACTGAAGCTTTCTTT.

In its sample, this clone was seen a few times. This CDR3 is CASSFNSAGTAIYF. In DNA, the CDR3 is TGTGCCAGCAGTTTTAATTCAGCCGGGACAGCTATATATTTT. The chain is built from TRBV27 and TRBJ1-3, with 7 nucleotides matching TRBD1. After removal of 3 bases from V and 13 bases from J, the junction contained 12 bases not matched to a gene. Germline lookup yields CDR1 MNHEY and CDR2 SMNVEV (reference sequence). The CDR3 is 14 residues long.

The chain is built from TRBV6-5 and TRBJ2-5, with 12 nucleotides matching TRBD2. The CDR3 has 14 amino acids. V was clipped by 10 bases and J by 3 bases; unmatched bases: 6. Germline CDR1 is MNHEY and CDR2 is SVGAGI. This chain's CDR3 is CATGGLAGKETQYF. The CDR3 DNA reads as TGTGCCACCGGCGGACTAGCGGGGAAAGAGACCCAGTACTTC.

J is TRBJ2-5 and V is TRBV5-1; 8 bases map to TRBD2. From germline, CDR1 is SGHRS and CDR2 YFSETQ. This CDR3 contains 17 residues. J gave up 1 base and V 6 bases, and 14 bases lay outside the gene matches. The CDR3 DNA is TGCGCCAGCACCCTTGGTGGTATAGCGGGATCCCAAGAGACCCAGTACTTC. Translated: CASTLGGIAGSQETQYF.

The V call is TRBV16, the J call TRBJ1-1; no definite D call. Germline CDR1 is KGHSY and CDR2 is FQNENV. V was shortened by 0 bases and J by 6 bases, with 8 bases between the two germline ends. This CDR3 is built from 13 residues. CDR3 amino acids: CASSQSRAAEAFF. CDR3 DNA: TGTGCCAGCAGCCAATCAAGGGCAGCTGAAGCTTTCTTT.